The present entry profiles one T cell receptor beta chain with its context. The antigen is undetermined. The read halts 3 residues ahead of the CDR3 end, with the missing end drawn from the germline J gene. The data are from a study of Tregs in tolerant kidney transplant recipients. General study results and limits: Findings come from small patient numbers and require larger validation. Some patients' samples used different primers over time, so nucleotide sequences weren't comparable.

Related graft donors supplied nonmyeloablative bone marrow transplants, and mixed chimerism was transient. Thawed PBMCs were FACS-sorted into unstimulated CD4+CD25+CD127- regulatory T cells, CD4+CD25- non-regulatory cells, CD4 and CD8 cells. J was trimmed by 6 bases and V by 3 bases; bases with no gene match: 9. The CDR3 has 16 amino acids. Germline CDR1 reads DFQATT; CDR2 reads SNEGSKA (reference sequence). TCRdb's table, derived via immunoSEQ multiplex PCR, lists solely in-frame clones and lacks some. Its clone listing holds roughly 15,000 clones. The source is a human patient who received a combined kidney and bone marrow transplant. Some T cells may arise from the graft donor. V usage is TRBV20-1 and J usage is TRBJ2-1; 12 bases map to TRBD2. Material: CD4+ T cells from blood (PBMCs), obtained 12 months after the transplant. CDR3 DNA, as far as it was read: TGCAGTGCTAGCCCGACTAGCGGGAGTCTGGGCAATGAG. Translation: CSASPTSGSLGNE. In full, the CDR3 is CSASPTSGSLGNEQFF.